The present T cell receptor beta chain was sequenced within a study of blood T cell repertoires in COVID-19. TCRdb's copy holds only in-frame clones and misses some; the assay was immunoSEQ multiplex PCR. The sample carries 80,000 to 100,000 clones, approximately 90% recorded once. Sequenced sample: peripheral blood. The TCR sequence derives from a man aged 65-85 years with acute or convalescent COVID-19.

CDR3 nucleotide sequence: TGTGCCAGCAGCTGGGGACAGGGCTCGACCGGGGAGCTGTTTTTT. Translating it yields CASSWGQGSTGELFF. This chain links TRBV11-3 with TRBJ2-2; 9 bases line up with TRBD1. The CDR3 runs 15 residues. V shed 4 bases and J 5 bases; nucleotides not matched to a gene: 5. CDR1 is SGHNT and CDR2 is YENEEA in the germline V gene.